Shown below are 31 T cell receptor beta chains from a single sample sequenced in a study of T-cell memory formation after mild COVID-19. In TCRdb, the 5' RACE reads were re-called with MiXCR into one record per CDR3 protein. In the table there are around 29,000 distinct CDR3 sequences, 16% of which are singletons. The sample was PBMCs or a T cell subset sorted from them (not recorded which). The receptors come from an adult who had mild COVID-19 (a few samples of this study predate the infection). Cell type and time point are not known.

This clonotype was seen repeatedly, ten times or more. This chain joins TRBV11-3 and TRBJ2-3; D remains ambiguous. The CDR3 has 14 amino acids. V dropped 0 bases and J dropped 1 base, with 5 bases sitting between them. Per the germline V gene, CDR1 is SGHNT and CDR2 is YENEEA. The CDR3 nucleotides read TGTGCCAGCAGCTTAGATATGGGCACAGATACGCAGTATTTT. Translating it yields CASSLDMGTDTQYF.

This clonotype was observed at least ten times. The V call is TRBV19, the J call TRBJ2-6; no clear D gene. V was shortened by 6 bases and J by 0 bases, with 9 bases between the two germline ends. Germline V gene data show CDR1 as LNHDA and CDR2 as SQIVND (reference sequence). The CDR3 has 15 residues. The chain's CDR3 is CASRKDHSGANVLTF. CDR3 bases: TGTGCCAGTAGGAAAGACCACTCTGGGGCCAACGTCCTGACTTTC.

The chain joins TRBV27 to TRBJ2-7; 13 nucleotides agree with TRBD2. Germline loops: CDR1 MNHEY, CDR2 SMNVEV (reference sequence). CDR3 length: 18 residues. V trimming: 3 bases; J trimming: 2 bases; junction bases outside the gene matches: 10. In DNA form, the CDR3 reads TGTGCCAGCAGTTTTCGACTAGCGGGGGGTAAAGGGACCTACGAGCAGTACTTC. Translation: CASSFRLAGGKGTYEQYF.

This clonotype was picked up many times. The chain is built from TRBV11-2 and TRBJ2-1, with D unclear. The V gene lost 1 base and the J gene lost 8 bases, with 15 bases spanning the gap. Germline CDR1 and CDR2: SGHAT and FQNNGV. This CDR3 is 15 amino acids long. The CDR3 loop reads CASSLVSGFSDEQFF. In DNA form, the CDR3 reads TGTGCCAGCAGCTTAGTCTCTGGTTTTTCCGATGAGCAGTTCTTC.

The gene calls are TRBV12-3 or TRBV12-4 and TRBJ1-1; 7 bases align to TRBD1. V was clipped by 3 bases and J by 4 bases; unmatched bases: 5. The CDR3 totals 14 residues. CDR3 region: CASSFTPGGTEAFF. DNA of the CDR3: TGTGCCAGCAGTTTCACCCCAGGGGGCACTGAAGCTTTCTTT.

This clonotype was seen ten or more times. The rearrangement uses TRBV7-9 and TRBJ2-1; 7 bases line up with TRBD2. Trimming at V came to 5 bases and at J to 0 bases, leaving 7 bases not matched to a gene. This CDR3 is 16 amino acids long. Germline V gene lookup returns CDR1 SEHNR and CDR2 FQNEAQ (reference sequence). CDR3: CASSPSGVRSYNEQFF. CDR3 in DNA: TGTGCCAGCAGCCCCAGCGGGGTTCGCTCCTACAATGAGCAGTTCTTC.

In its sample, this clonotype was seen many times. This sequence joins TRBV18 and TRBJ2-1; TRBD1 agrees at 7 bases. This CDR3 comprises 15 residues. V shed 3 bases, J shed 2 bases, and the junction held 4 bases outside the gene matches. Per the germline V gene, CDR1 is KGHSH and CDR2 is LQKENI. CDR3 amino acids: CASSPTGTAYNEQFF. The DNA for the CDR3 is TGTGCCAGCTCACCTACCGGGACAGCCTACAATGAGCAGTTCTTC.

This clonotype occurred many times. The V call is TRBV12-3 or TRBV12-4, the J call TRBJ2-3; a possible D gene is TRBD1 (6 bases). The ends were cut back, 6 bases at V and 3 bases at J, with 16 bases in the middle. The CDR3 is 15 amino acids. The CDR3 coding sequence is TGTGCCAGCAGGCCTCCGGGACACTCAACAGATACGCAGTATTTT. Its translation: CASRPPGHSTDTQYF.

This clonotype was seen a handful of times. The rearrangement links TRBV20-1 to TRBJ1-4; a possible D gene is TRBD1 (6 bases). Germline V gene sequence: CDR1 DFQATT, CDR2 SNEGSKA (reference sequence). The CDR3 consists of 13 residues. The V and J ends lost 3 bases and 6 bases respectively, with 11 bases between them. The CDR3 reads CSASGGWDEKLFF. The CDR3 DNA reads TGCAGTGCTAGCGGGGGCTGGGATGAAAAACTGTTTTTT.

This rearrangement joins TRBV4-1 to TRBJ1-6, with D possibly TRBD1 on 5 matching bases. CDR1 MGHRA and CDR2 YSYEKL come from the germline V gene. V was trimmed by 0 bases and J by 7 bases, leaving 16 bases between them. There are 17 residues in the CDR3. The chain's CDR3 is CASSQERGGPRNSPLHF. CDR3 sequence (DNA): TGCGCCAGCAGCCAAGAACGCGGGGGACCCCGAAATTCACCCCTCCACTTT.

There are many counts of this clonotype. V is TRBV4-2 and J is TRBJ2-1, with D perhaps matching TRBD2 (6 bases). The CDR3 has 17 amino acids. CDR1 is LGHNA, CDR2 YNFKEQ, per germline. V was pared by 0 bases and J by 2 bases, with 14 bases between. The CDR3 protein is CASSQDLSGFTYNEQFF. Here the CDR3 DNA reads TGTGCCAGCAGCCAAGATCTCAGCGGGTTTACCTACAATGAGCAGTTCTTC.

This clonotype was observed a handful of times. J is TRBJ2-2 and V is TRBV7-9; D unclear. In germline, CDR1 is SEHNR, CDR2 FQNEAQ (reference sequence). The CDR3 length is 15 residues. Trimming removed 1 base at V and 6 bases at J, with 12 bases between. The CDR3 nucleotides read TGTGCCAGCAGCTTAGGAATCGGATTGGCCGGGGAGCTGTTTTTT. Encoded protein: CASSLGIGLAGELFF.

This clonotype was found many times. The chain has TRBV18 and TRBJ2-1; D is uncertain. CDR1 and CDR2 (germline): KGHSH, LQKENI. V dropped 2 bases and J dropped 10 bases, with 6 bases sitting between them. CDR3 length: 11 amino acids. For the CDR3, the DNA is TGTGCCAGCTCACCAATAGCAGAGCAGTTCTTC. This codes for CASSPIAEQFF.

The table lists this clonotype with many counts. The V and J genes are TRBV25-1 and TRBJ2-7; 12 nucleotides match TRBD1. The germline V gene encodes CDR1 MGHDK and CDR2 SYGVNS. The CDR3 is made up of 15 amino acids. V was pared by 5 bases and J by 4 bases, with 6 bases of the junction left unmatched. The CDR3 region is CASSIGTGGLYEQYF. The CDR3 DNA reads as TGTGCCAGCAGTATAGGGACAGGGGGCCTATACGAGCAGTACTTC.

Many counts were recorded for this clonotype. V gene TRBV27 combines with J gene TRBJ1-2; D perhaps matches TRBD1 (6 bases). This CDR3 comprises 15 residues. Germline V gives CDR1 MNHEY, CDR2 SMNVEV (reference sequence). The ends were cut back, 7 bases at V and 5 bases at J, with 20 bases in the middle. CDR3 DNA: TGTGCCAGCACCGCCGGGGGCCACGGGGCTTATGGCTACACCTTC. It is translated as CASTAGGHGAYGYTF.

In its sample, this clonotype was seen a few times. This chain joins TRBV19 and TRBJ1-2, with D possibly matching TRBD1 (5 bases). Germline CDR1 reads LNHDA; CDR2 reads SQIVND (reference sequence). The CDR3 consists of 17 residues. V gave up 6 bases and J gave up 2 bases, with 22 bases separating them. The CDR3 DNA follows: TGTGCCAGTAGCCCTAATCCGGGCCCAGACAGAAACTATGGCTACACCTTC. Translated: CASSPNPGPDRNYGYTF.

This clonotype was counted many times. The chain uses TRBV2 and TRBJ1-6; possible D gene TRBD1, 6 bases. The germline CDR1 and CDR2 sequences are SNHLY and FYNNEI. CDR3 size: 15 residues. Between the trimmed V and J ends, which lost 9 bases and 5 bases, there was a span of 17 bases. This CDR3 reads CASTTRTAHNSPLHF. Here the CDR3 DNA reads TGTGCCAGTACCACCCGGACAGCCCATAATTCACCCCTCCACTTT.

The CDR3 DNA reads as TGTGCCAGCAGCGTAGTGTCGGGCATTCCGAACACTGAAGCTTTCTTT. It is translated as CASSVVSGIPNTEAFF. The chain combines TRBV9 with TRBJ1-1; D remains ambiguous. This CDR3 has 16 residues. CDR1 SGDLS and CDR2 YYNGEE come from the germline V gene. V lost 0 bases and J lost 1, with 13 bases in between.

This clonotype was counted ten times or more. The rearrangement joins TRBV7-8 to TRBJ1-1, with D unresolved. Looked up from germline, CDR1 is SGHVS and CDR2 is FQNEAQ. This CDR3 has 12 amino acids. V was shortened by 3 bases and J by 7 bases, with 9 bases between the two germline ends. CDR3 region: CASSFKQGEAFF. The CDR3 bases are TGTGCCAGCAGCTTTAAACAAGGTGAAGCTTTCTTT.

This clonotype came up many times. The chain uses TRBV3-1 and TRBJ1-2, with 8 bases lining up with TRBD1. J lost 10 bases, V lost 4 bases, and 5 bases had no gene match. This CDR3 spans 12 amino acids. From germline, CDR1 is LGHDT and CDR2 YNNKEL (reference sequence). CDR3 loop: CASSPSDRDYTF. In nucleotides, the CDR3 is TGTGCCAGCAGCCCCTCGGACAGGGACTACACCTTC.

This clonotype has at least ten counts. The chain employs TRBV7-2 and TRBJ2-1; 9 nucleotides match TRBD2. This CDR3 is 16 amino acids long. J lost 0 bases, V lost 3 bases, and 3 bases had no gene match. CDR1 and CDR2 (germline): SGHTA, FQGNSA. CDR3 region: CASSLASGNSYNEQFF. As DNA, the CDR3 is TGTGCCAGCAGCTTGGCTAGCGGGAACTCCTACAATGAGCAGTTCTTC.

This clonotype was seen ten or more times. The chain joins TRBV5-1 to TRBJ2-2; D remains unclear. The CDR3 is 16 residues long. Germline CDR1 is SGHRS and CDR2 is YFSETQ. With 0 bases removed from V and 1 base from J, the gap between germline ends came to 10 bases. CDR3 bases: TGCGCCAGCAGCTTGGGGTCCGTAAGGAACACCGGGGAGCTGTTTTTT. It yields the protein CASSLGSVRNTGELFF.

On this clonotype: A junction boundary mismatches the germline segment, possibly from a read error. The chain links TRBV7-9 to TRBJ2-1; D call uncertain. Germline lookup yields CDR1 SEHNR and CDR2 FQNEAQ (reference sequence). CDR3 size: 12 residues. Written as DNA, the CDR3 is TGTGCCAGCAGATTAGGTCACAATGAGCAGTTCTTC. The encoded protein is CASRLGHNEQFF.

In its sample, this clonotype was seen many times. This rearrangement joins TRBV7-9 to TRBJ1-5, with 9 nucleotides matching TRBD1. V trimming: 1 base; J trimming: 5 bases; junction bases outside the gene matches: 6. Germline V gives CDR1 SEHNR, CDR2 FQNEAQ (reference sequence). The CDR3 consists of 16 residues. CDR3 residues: CASSLEGTGRHQPQHF. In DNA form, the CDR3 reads TGTGCCAGCAGCTTAGAGGGGACAGGGAGGCATCAGCCCCAGCATTTT.

CDR3 amino acids: CANRDRSTDTQYF. CDR3 coding DNA: TGTGCCAACCGGGACAGGAGCACAGATACGCAGTATTTT. This rearrangement joins TRBV10-3 to TRBJ2-3, with 8 bases lining up with TRBD1. The trim removed 10 bases at V and 0 bases at J, leaving 3 bases unmatched. This CDR3 comprises 13 residues. Per the germline V gene, CDR1 is ENHRY and CDR2 is SYGVKD.

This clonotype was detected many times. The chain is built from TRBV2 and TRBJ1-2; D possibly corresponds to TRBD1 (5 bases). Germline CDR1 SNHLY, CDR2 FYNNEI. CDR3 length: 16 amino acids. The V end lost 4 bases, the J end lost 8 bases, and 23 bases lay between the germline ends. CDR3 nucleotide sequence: TGTGCCAGCAGTGGGGCTGGCCGGGGCATAATGGCCGGCTACACCTTC. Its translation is CASSGAGRGIMAGYTF.

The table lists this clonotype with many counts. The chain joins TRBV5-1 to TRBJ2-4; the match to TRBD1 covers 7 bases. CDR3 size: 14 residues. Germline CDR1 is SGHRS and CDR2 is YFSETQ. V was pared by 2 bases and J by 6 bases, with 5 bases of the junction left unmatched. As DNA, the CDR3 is TGCGCCAGCAGCTTCAGGGGGACGGGAAACATTCAGTACTTC. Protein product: CASSFRGTGNIQYF.

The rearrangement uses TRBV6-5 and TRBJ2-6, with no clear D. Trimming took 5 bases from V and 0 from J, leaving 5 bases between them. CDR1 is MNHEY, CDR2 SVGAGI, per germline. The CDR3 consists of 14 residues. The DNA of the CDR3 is TGTGCCAGCAGTCCGAACTCTGGGGCCAACGTCCTGACTTTC. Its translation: CASSPNSGANVLTF.

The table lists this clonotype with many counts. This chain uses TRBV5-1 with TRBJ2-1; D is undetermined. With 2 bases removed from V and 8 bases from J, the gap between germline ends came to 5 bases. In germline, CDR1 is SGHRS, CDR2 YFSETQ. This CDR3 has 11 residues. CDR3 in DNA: TGCGCCAGCAGCTTTAGTCATGAGCAGTTCTTC. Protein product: CASSFSHEQFF.

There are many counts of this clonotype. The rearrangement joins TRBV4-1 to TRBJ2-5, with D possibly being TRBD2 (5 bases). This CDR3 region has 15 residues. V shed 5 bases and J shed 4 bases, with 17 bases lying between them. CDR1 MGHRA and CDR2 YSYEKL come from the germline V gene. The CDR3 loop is CASSLLRALGETQYF. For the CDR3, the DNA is TGCGCCAGCAGCTTGCTGAGGGCCCTAGGAGAGACCCAGTACTTC.

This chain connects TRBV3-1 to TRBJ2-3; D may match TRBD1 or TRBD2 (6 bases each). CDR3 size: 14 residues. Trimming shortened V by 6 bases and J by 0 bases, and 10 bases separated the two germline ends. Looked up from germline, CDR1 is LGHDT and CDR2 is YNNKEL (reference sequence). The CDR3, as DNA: TGTGCCAGCAGGTCGGGGGCTAGCACAGATACGCAGTATTTT. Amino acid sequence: CASRSGASTDTQYF.